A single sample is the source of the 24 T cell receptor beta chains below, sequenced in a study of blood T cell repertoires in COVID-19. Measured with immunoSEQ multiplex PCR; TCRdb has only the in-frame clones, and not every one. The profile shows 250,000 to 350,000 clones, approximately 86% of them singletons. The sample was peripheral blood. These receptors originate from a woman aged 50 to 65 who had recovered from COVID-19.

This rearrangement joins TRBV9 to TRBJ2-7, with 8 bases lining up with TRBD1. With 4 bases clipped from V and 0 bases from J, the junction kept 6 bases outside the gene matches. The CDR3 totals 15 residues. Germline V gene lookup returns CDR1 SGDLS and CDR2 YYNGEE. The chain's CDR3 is CASSYRTGSSYEQYF. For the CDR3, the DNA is TGTGCCAGCAGCTATCGGACAGGGAGCTCCTACGAGCAGTACTTC.

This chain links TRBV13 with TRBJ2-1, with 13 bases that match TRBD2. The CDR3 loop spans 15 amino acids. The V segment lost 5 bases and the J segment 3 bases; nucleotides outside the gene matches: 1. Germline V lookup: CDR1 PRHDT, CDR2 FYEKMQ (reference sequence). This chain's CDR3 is CASSRTSGGYNEQFF. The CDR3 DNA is TGTGCCAGCAGCCGGACTAGCGGGGGCTACAATGAGCAGTTCTTC.

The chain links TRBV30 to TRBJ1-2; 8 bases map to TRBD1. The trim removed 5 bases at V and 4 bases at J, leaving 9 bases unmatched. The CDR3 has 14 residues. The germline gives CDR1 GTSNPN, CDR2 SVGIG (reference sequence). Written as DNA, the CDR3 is TGTGCCTGGCGAACAGGGGGATCGGCCTATGGCTACACCTTC. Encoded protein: CAWRTGGSAYGYTF.

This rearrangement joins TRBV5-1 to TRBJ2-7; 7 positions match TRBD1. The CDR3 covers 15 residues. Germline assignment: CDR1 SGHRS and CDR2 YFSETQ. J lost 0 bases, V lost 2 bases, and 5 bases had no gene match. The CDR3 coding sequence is TGCGCCAGCAGCTTCAGTGGGGACAGCTCCTACGAGCAGTACTTC. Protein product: CASSFSGDSSYEQYF.

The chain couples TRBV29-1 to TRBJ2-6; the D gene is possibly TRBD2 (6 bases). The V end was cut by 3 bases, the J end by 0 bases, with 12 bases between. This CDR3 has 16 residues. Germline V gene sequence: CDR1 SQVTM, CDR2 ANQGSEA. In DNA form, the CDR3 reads TGCAGCGTTGATGGGGGGACGAGCTCTGGGGCCAACGTCCTGACTTTC. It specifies CSVDGGTSSGANVLTF.

The CDR3 reads CASSLRRGSSYNEQFF. The CDR3 coding sequence is TGTGCCAGCAGCTTACGGCGGGGGAGCTCCTACAATGAGCAGTTCTTC. The V gene is TRBV7-2, the J gene TRBJ2-1, with 7 bases identical to TRBD2. The CDR3 sequence is 16 residues long. Per the germline V gene, CDR1 is SGHTA and CDR2 is FQGNSA. Trimming removed 2 bases from V and 0 bases from J; junction bases left unmatched: 4.

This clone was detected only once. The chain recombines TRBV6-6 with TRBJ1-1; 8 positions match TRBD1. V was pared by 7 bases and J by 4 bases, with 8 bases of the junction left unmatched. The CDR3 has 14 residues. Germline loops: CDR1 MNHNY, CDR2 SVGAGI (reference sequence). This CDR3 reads CASNQQGGITEAFF. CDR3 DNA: TGTGCCAGCAACCAACAGGGGGGGATCACTGAAGCTTTCTTT.

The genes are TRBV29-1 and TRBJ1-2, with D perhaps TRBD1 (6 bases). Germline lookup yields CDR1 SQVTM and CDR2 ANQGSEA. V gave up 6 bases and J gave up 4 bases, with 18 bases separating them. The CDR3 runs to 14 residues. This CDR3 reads CSVLAGGASYGYTF. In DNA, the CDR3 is TGCAGCGTGCTCGCGGGGGGCGCCTCCTATGGCTACACCTTC.

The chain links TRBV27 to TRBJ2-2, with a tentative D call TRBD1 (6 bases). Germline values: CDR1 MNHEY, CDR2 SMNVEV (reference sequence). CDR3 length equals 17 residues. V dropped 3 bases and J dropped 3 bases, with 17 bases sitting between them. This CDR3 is CASSFPRTGSDTGELFF. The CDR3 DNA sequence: TGTGCCAGCAGTTTTCCTAGAACAGGGTCGGACACCGGGGAGCTGTTTTTT.

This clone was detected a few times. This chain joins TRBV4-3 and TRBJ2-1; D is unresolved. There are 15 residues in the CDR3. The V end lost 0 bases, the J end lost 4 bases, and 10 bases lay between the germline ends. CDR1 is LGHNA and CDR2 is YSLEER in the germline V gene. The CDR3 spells CASSQDYSKYNEQFF. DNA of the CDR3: TGCGCCAGCAGCCAAGACTACTCAAAGTACAATGAGCAGTTCTTC.

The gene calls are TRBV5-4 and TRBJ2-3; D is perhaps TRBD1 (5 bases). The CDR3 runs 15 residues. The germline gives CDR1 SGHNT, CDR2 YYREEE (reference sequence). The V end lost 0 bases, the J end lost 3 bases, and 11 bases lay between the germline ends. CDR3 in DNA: TGTGCCAGCAGCTTGGAAGCCCAGGGTACAGATACGCAGTATTTT. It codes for CASSLEAQGTDTQYF. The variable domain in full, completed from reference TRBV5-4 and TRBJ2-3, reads ETGVTQSPTHLIKTRGQQVTLRCSSQSGHNTVSWYQQALGQGPQFIFQYYREEENGRGNFPPRFSGLQFPNYSSELNVNALELDDSALYLCASSLEAQGTDTQYFGPGTRLTVL.

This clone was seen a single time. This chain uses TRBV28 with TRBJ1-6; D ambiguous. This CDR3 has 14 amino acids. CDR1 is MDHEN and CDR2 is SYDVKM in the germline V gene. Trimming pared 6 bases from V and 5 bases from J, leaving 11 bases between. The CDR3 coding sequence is TGTGCCAGCAGCATTCTACAGAATAATTCACCCCTCCACTTT. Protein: CASSILQNNSPLHF.

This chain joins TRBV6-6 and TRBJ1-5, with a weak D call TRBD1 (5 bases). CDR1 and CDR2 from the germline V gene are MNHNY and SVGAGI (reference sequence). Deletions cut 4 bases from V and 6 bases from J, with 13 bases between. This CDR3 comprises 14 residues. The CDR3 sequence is CASSFQGRSQPQHF. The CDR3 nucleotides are TGTGCCAGCAGTTTCCAGGGAAGAAGTCAGCCCCAGCATTTT.

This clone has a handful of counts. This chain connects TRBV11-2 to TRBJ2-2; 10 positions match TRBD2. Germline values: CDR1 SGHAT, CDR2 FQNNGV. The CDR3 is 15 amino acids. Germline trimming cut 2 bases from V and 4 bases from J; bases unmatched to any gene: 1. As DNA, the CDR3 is TGTGCCAGCAGCTTACTAGCGGGGGCCACCGGGGAGCTGTTTTTT. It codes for CASSLLAGATGELFF.

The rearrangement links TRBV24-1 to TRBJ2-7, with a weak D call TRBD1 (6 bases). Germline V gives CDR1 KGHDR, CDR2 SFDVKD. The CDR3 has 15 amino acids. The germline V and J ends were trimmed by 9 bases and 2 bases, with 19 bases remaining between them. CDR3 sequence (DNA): TGTGCCACCCTGACAGGACCCCATGATGCCTACGAGCAGTACTTC. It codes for CATLTGPHDAYEQYF.

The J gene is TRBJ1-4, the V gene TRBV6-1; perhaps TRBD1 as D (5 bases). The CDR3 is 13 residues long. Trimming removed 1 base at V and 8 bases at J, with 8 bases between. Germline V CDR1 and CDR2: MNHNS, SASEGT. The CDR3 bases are TGTGCCAGCAGTGAAGGCTACAGGGAAAAACTGTTTTTT. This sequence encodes CASSEGYREKLFF.

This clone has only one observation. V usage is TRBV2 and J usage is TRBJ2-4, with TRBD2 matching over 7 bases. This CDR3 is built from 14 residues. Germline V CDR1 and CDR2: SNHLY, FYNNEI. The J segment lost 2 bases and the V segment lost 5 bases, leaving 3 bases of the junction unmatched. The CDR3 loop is CASSSSGTKNIQYF. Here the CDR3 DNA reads TGTGCCAGCAGTTCTAGCGGCACCAAAAACATTCAGTACTTC.

CDR3 residues: CASSYGKVTWGYTF. In nucleotides, the CDR3 is TGTGCCAGCAGCTACGGGAAGGTCACCTGGGGCTACACCTTC. The chain couples TRBV7-9 to TRBJ1-2, with unresolved D. The CDR3 runs to 14 residues. In germline, CDR1 is SEHNR, CDR2 FQNEAQ (reference sequence). With 4 bases removed from V and 8 bases from J, the gap between germline ends came to 17 bases.

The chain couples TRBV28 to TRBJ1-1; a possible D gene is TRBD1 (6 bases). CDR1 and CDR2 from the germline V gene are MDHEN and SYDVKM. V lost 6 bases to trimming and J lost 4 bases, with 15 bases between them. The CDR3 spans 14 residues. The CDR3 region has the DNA TGTGCCAGCAGACCCAGGGGCAGAGCCACTGAAGCTTTCTTT. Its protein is CASRPRGRATEAFF.

The chain's CDR3 is CASSERLIWTYNEQFF. CDR3 bases: TGTGCCAGCAGTGAAAGACTCATTTGGACCTACAATGAGCAGTTCTTC. The V and J genes are TRBV25-1 and TRBJ2-1; no clear D. The CDR3 totals 16 residues. CDR1 and CDR2 from the germline V gene are MGHDK and SYGVNS. V gave up 2 bases and J gave up 2 bases, with 13 bases separating them.

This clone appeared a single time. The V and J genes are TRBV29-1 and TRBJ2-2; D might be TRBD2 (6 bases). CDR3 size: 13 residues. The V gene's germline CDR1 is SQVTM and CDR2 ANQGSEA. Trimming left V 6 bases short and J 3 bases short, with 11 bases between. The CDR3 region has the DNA TGCAGCGTATCCGGGGGACACACCGGGGAGCTGTTTTTT. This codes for CSVSGGHTGELFF.

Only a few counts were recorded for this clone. Written as DNA, the CDR3 is TGTGCCAGCAGCCGCAGGGCCGGGGAGCTGTTTTTT. Encoded protein: CASSRRAGELFF. The chain combines TRBV6-5 with TRBJ2-2; maybe TRBD1 (5 bases). The CDR3 covers 12 residues. Germline CDR1 is MNHEY and CDR2 is SVGAGI. V lost 6 bases, J lost 6 bases, and 8 bases lay in between.

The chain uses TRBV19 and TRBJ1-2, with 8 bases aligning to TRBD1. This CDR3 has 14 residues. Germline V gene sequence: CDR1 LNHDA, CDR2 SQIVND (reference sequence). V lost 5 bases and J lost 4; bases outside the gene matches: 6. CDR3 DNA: TGTGCCAGTAGTGGACAGGGAGTGTCCTATGGCTACACCTTC. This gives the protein CASSGQGVSYGYTF.

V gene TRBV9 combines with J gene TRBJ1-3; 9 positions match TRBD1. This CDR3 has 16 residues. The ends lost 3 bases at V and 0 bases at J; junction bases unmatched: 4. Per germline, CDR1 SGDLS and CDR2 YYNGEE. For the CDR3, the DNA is TGTGCCAGCAGCGCCGGGACAGGGAGCTCTGGAAACACCATATATTTT. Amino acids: CASSAGTGSSGNTIYF.